This T cell receptor beta chain was identified in a study of T-cell reconstitution after alpha-beta-depleted transplantation in children. Study outcomes and limitations: Reports say that about two months after transplant, the alpha-beta T cells came out of several hundred graft clones that had expanded.

Unique molecular identifiers tagged the TCRbeta library. One entry per CDR3 protein results from TCRdb running MiXCR on the PCR reads. The sample shows under 300,000 distinct CDR3 sequences, 11% of them seen only once. Many counts were recorded for this clonotype. What it recognizes is unknown. The germline V gene has CDR1 PRHDT and CDR2 FYEKMQ (reference sequence). Trimming removed 6 bases from V and 5 bases from J, with 25 bases in between. The CDR3 runs 17 residues. This clonotype was sampled from a male patient aged 2 to 10 who had a stem cell transplant for chronic granulomatous disease, so the T cells may come from the graft donor. The starting material was peripheral blood, obtained 180 days after TCRalphabeta/CD19-depleted stem cell transplant. J is TRBJ1-1 and V is TRBV13; D might be TRBD1 (6 bases). CDR3 amino acids: CASSSKPGGLGGTEAFF. The CDR3 region has the DNA TGTGCCAGCAGTTCTAAACCCGGGGGGCTGGGCGGTACTGAAGCTTTCTTT.